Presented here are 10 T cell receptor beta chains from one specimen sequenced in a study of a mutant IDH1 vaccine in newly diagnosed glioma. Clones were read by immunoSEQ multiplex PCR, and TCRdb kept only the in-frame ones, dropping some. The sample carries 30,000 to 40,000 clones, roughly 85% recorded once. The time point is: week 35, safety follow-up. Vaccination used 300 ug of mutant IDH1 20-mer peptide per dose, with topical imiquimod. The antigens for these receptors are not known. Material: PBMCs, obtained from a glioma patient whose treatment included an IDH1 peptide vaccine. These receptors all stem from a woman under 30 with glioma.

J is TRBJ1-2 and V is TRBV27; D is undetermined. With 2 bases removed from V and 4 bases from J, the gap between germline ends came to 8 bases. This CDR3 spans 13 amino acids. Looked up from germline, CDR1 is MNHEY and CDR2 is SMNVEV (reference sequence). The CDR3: CASSLGKSYGYTF. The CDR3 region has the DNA TGTGCCAGCAGTTTAGGAAAGAGCTATGGCTACACCTTC.

CDR3 amino acids: CASSRKTSGGEDTQYF. CDR3 bases: TGTGCCAGCAGCCGCAAGACTAGCGGGGGTGAGGATACGCAGTATTTT. The rearrangement links TRBV5-4 to TRBJ2-3; 12 bases agree with TRBD2. The trim removed 4 bases at V and 6 bases at J, leaving 9 bases unmatched. The CDR3 runs to 16 residues. Germline assignment: CDR1 SGHNT and CDR2 YYREEE (reference sequence).

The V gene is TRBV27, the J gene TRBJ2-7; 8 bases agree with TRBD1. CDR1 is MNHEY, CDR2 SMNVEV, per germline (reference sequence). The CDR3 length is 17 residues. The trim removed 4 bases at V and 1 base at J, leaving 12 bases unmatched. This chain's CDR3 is CASSWGTGQGGSYEQYF. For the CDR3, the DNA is TGTGCCAGCAGTTGGGGCACCGGACAGGGTGGATCCTACGAGCAGTACTTC.

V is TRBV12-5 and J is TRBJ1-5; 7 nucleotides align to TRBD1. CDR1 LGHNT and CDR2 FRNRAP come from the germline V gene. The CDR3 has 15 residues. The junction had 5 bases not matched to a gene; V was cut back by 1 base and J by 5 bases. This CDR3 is CASGLAGTVYQPQHF. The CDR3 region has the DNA TGTGCTAGTGGTTTGGCCGGGACAGTCTATCAGCCCCAGCATTTT.

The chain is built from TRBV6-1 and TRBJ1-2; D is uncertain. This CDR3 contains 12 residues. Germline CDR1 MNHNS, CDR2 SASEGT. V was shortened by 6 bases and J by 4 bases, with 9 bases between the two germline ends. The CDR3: CASRDPIYGYTF. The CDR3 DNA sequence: TGTGCCAGCAGAGACCCTATCTATGGCTACACCTTC.

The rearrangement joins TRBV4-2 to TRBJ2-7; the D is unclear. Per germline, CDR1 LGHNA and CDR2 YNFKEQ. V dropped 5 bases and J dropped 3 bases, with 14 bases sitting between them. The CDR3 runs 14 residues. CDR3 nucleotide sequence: TGTGCCAGCAGCTCCGGCCCCGGTCTCTACGAGCAGTACTTC. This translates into CASSSGPGLYEQYF.

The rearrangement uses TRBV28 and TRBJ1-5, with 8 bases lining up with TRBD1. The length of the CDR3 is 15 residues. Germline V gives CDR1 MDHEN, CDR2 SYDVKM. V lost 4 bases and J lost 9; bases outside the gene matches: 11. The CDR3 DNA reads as TGTGCCAGCAGTTCCCCAGGGGGCAACGCTCGGCCCCAGCATTTT. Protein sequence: CASSSPGGNARPQHF.

In DNA form, the CDR3 reads TGTGCCAGCAGTTCGCGGCAGGGTGGGGATTCACCCCTCCACTTT. Amino acid sequence: CASSSRQGGDSPLHF. V gene TRBV27 combines with J gene TRBJ1-6, with D tentatively TRBD1 (5 bases). With 4 bases removed from V and 8 bases from J, the gap between germline ends came to 15 bases. This CDR3 has 15 residues. CDR1 and CDR2 (germline): MNHEY, SMNVEV (reference sequence).

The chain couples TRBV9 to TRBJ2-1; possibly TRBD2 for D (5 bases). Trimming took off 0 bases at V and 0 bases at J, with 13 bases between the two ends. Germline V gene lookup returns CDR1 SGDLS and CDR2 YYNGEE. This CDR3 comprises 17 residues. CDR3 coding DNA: TGTGCCAGCAGCGTAGCTCCTTGGACTGACTCCTACAATGAGCAGTTCTTC. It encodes CASSVAPWTDSYNEQFF.

CDR3 loop: CASTGVNTDTQYF. CDR3 coding DNA: TGTGCCTCGACGGGGGTTAATACAGATACGCAGTATTTT. The V call is TRBV25-1, the J call TRBJ2-3, with TRBD2 as a possible D gene (6 bases). This CDR3 is built from 13 residues. V was cut by 11 bases and J by 3 bases, with 15 bases left in between. Germline CDR1 MGHDK, CDR2 SYGVNS.